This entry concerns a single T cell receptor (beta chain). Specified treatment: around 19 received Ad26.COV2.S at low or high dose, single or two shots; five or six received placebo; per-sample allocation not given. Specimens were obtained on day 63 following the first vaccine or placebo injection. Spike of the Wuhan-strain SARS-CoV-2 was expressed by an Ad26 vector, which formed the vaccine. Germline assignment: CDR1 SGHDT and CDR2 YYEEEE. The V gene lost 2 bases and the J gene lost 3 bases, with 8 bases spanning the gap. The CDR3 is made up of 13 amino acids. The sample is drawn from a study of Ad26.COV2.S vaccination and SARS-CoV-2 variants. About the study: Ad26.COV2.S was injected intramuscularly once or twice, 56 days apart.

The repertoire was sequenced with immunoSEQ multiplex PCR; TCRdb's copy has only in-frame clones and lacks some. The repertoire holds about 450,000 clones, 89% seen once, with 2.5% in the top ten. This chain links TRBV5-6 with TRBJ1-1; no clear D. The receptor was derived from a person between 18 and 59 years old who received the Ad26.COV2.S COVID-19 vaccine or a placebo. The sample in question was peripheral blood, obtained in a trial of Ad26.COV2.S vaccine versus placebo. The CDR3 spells CASSFTMDTEAFF. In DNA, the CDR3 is TGTGCCAGCAGCTTTACAATGGACACTGAAGCTTTCTTT.